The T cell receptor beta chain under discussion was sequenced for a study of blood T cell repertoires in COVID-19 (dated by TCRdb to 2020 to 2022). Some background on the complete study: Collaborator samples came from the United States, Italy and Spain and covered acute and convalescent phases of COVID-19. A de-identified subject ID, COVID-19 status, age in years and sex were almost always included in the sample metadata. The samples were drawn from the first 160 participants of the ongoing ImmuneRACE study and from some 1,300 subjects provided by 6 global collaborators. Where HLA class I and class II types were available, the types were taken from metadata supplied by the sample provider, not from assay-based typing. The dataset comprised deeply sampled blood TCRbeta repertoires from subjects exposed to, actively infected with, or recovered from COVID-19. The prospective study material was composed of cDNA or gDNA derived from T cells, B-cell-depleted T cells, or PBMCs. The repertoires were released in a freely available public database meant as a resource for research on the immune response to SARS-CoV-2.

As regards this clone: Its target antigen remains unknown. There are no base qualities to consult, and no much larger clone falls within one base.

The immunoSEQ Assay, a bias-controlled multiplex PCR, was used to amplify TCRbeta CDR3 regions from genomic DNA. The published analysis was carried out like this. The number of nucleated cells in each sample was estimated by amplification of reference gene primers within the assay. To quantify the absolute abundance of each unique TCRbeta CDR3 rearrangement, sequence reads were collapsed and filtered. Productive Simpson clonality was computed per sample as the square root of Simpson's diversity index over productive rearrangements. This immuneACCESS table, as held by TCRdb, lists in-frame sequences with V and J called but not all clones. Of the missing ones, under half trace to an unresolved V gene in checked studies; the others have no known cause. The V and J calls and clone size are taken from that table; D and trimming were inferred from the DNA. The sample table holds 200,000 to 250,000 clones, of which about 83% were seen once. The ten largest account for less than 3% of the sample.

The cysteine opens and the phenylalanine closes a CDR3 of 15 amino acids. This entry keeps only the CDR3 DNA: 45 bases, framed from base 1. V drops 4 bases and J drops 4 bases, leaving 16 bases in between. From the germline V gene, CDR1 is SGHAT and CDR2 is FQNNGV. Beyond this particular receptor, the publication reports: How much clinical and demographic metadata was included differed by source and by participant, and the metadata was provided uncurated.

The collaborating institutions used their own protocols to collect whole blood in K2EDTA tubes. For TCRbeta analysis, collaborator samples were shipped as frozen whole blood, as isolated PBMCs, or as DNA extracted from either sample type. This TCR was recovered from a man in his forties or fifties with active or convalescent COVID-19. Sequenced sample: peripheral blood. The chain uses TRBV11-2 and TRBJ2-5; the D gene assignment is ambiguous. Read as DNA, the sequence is TGTGCCAGCAGCTCTCTCACTGGTCGTGTAGAGACCCAGTACTTC. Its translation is CASSSLTGRVETQYF.